This TCR beta chain comes out of a study of graft-versus-host responses after intestinal transplantation. Study in general: The study gave all recipients anti-thymocyte globulin induction, then tacrolimus and steroids for about 3 years. Study-level findings and limits: The authors found GvH clones in recipient marrow, some appearing first in ileum or blood. In patients with graft-donor T cell macrochimerism, allograft graft-versus-host to host-versus-graft clonal ratios were high.

The protocol was immunoSEQ multiplex PCR, while the TCRdb copy is restricted to in-frame clones and leaves out a portion. The sample has 21,000 or so clones, about 60% seen once. Proliferating responders of the CD3+CD4+ and CD3+CD8+ phenotypes with low CFSE were sorted after the reaction. V dropped 1 base and J dropped 7; count of bases not matched to a gene: 8. Germline loops: CDR1 MDHEN, CDR2 SYDVKM. The CDR3 runs 15 residues. Sequencing was performed on alloreactive CD4+ T cells from a mixed lymphocyte reaction culture, taken before intestinal transplant. This sample's subset: CFSE-low proliferating T cells sorted from approximately 6-day pre-transplant mixed lymphocyte reaction (GvH or HvG direction). This sequence was found in a human patient who received an intestinal transplant. The chain uses TRBV28 and TRBJ2-3; 7 bases are shared with TRBD1. The CDR3 loop reads CASSLLGQSVNTQYF. DNA of the CDR3: TGTGCCAGCAGTTTATTGGGACAGTCAGTAAATACGCAGTATTTT.